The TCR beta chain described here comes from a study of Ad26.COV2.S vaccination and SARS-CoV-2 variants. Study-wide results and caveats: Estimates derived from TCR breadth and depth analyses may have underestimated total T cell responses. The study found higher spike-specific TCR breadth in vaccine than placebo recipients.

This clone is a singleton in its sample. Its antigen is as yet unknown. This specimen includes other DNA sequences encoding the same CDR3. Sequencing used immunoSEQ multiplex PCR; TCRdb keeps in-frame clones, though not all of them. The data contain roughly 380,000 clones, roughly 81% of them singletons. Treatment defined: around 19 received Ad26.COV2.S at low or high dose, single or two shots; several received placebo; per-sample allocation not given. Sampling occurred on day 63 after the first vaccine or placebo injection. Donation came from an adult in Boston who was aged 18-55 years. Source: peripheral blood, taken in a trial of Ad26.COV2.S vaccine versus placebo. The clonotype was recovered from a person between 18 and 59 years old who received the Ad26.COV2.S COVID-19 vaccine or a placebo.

The CDR3 loop reads CASSLTGELFF. CDR3 nucleotide sequence: TGTGCCAGTAGTTTAACCGGGGAGCTGTTTTTT. The V call is TRBV19, the J call TRBJ2-2, with no clear D. The CDR3 consists of 11 residues. The germline gives CDR1 LNHDA, CDR2 SQIVND (reference sequence). Trimming took 5 bases from V and 5 from J, leaving 3 bases between them.